This paragraph covers one TCR beta chain sequence. This specimen belongs to a study of blood T cell repertoires in COVID-19. Some clones are missing from TCRdb's copy, which holds only in-frame ones; the method was immunoSEQ multiplex PCR. The sample carries almost 100,000 clones, around nine tenths recorded once. The CDR3 has 18 residues. Germline CDR1 reads MGHRA; CDR2 reads YSYEKL. V shed 5 bases and J 3 bases; nucleotides not matched to a gene: 17. This receptor was obtained from a man over 45 with acute or convalescent COVID-19. What was sequenced was peripheral blood. The gene calls are TRBV4-1 and TRBJ2-7, with 9 nucleotides matching TRBD2. CDR3 region: CASSIGGGGDSLFYEQYF. The CDR3 DNA is TGCGCCAGCAGCATAGGGGGCGGGGGGGACAGCTTATTCTACGAGCAGTACTTC.